What follows describes a single TCR beta chain. Using immunoSEQ multiplex PCR, the repertoire was profiled, and TCRdb retains in-frame clones only, with some absent. The sample lists around 81,000 clones; 88% were seen once. V dropped 2 bases and J dropped 4; count of bases not matched to a gene: 1. The CDR3 runs 16 residues. The germline V gene encodes CDR1 SGDLS and CDR2 YYNGEE. The data stem from a study of OX40 agonist ivuxolimab in advanced cancers. This chain connects TRBV9 to TRBJ2-3; 16 positions agree with TRBD2. The clonotype comes from an adult with an advanced solid tumor such as melanoma, head and neck, liver or kidney cancer. Sequences were derived from CD4+ or CD8+ T cells sorted from blood, sampled in a trial of the OX40 agonist ivuxolimab. Here the CDR3 DNA reads TGTGCCAGCAGCGTGGGGACTAGCGGGAGGGCAGATACGCAGTATTTT. This encodes CASSVGTSGRADTQYF.